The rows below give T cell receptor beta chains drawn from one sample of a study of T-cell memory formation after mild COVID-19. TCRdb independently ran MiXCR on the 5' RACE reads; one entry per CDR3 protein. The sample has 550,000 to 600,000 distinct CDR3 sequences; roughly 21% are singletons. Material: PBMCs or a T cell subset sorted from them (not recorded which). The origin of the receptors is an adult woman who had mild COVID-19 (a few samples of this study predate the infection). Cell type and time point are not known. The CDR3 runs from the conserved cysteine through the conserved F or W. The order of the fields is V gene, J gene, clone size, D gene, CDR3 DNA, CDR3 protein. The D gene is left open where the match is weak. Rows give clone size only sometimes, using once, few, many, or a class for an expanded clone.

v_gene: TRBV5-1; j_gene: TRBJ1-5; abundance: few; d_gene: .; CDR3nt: TGCGCCAGCAGCTCGTCATCGGTAAGGGGCAATCAGCCCCAGCATTTT; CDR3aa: CASSSSSVRGNQPQHF
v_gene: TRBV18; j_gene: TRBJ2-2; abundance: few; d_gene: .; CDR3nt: TGTGCCAGCTCACCCTCTTTAGGGATAGCGAACACCGGGGAGCTGTTTTTT; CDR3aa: CASSPSLGIANTGELFF
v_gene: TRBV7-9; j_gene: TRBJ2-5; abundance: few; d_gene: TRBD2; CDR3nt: TGTGCCAGCAGCTTAGCGGACGGGACTAAGTACTTC; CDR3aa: CASSLADGTKYF
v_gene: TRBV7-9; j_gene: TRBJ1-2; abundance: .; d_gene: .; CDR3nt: TGTGCCAGCAGCCCAGTTTTAGGAGTCTATGGCTACACCTTC; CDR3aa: CASSPVLGVYGYTF
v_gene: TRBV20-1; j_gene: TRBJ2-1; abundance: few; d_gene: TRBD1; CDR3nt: TGCAGTGCTAGATTCAGGGGGAATGAGCAGTTCTTC; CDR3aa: CSARFRGNEQFF
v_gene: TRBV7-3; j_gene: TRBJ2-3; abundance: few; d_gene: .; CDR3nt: TGTGCCAGCAGCCGCCTGGCTCACAGCACAGATACGCAGTATTTT; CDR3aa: CASSRLAHSTDTQYF
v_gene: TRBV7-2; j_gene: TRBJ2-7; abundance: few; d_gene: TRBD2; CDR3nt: TGTGCCAGCAGTCCCGGACGGACTAGCGGGAGGGCCTTTGCTTCCGAGCAGTACTTC; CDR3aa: CASSPGRTSGRAFASEQYF
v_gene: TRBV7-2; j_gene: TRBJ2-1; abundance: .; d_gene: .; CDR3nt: TGTGCCAGCAGCTTATCACAGGACAATGAGCAGTTCTTC; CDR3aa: CASSLSQDNEQFF
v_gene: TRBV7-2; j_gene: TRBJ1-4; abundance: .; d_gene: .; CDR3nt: TGTGCCAGCAGCTTAGCCGCAGGCAAGAATGAAAAACTGTTTTTT; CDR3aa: CASSLAAGKNEKLFF
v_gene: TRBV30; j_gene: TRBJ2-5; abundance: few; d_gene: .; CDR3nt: TGTGCCTTTACAGAGTTTGGAGAGACCCAGTACTTC; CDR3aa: CAFTEFGETQYF
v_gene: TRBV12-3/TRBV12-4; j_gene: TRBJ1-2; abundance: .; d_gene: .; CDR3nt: TGTGCCAGCAGTTTAGCCAGGGACTACACCTTC; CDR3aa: CASSLARDYTF
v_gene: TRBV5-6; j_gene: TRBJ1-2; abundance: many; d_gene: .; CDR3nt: TGTGCCAGCAGCTTCGGACACCAAGGGGGCTACACCTTC; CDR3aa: CASSFGHQGGYTF
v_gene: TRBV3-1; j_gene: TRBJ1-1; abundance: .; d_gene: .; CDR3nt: TGTGCCAGCAGCCAAGTCGGATACACTGAAGCTTTCTTT; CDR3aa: CASSQVGYTEAFF
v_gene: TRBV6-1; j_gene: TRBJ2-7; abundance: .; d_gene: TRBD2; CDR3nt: TGTGCCAGCCAGGGACTAGCGGGAGTCGAAGCTTACGAGCAGTACTTC; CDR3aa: CASQGLAGVEAYEQYF
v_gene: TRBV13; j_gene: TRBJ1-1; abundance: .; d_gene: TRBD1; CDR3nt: TGTGCCAGCAGCGGCCGACAGGGGGGCACTGAAGCTTTCTTT; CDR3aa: CASSGRQGGTEAFF
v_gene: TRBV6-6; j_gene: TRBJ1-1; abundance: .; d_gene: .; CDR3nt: TGTGCCAGCAGTTACCCGACCTTGGGCACTGAAGCTTTCTTT; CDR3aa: CASSYPTLGTEAFF
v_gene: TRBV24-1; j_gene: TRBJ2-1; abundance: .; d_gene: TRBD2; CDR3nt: TGTGCCACCAGTGACCCTAGCGGGAAGGAGTACAATGAGCAGTTCTTC; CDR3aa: CATSDPSGKEYNEQFF
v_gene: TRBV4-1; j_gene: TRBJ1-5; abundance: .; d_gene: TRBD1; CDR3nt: TGCGCCAGCAGCCAATTTACAGGGGGCGGTCAGCCCCAGCATTTT; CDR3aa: CASSQFTGGGQPQHF
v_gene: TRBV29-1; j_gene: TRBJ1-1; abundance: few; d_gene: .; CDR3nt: TGCAGCGTTGCTGGGACCGTTCCGAACACTGAAGCTTTCTTT; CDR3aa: CSVAGTVPNTEAFF
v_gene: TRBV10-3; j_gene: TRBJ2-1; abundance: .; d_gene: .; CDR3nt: TGTGCCATCAGGGACAGTAACAATGAGCAGTTCTTC; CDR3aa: CAIRDSNNEQFF
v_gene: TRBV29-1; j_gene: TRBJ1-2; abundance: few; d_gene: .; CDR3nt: TGCAGCGTTGATGGTCCGGGGGGAAACTATGGCTACACCTTC; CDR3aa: CSVDGPGGNYGYTF
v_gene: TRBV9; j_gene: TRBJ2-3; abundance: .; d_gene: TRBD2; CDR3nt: TGTGCCAGCAGCGTCTCAGGGAGCGGGGGGTCAGATACGCAGTATTTT; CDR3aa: CASSVSGSGGSDTQYF
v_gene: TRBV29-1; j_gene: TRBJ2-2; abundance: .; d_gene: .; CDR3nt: TGCAGCGTTGTATGGGGAAACGCGAACACCGGGGAGCTGTTTTTT; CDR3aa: CSVVWGNANTGELFF
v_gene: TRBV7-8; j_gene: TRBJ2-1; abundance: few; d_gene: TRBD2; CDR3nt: TGTGCCAGCAGCCCGTACAGGGGACTAGCGGGAGGGAGCTCCTACAATGAGCAGTTCTTC; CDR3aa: CASSPYRGLAGGSSYNEQFF
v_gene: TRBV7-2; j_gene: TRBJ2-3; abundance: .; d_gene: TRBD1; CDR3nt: TGTGCCAGCAGCTTAGCCCGAATTTCCCGGGACAGGGGGGCAGATACGCAGTATTTT; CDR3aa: CASSLARISRDRGADTQYF
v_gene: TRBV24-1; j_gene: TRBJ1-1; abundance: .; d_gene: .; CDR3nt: TGTGCCACCAGTAAGAACACTGAAGCTTTCTTT; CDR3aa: CATSKNTEAFF
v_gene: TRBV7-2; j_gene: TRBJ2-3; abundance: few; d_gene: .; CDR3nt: TGTGCCAGCCGCAACACCATAGGGGATACGCAGTATTTT; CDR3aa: CASRNTIGDTQYF
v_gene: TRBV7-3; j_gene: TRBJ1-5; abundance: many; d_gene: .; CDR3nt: TGTGCCAGCAGCTTAACGGGGGGGAGCAATCAGCCCCAGCATTTT; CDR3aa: CASSLTGGSNQPQHF
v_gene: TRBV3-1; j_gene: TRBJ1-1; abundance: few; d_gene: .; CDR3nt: TGTGCCAGCAGCCAATTCCGTGGTGAAGCTTTCTTT; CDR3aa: CASSQFRGEAFF
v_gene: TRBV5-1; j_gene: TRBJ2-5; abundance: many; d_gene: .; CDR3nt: TGTGCCAGCAGCTTAGTAGGGCAAGAGACCCAGTACTTC; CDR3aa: CASSLVGQETQYF
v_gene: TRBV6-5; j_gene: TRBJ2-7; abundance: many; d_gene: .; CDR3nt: TGTGCCAGCAGTTACTCGGCGGACAGCTCCTACGAGCAGTACTTC; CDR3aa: CASSYSADSSYEQYF
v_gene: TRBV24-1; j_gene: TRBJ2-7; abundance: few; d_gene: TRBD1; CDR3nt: TGTGCCACCAGTGATCCGGGACAGGGGAACGACGAGCAGTACTTC; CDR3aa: CATSDPGQGNDEQYF
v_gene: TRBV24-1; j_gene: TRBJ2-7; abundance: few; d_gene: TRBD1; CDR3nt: TGTGCCACCAGTGATGACCAGGACAGGGACCCCTACGAGCAGTACTTC; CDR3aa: CATSDDQDRDPYEQYF
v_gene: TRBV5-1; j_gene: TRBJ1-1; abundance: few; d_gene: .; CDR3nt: TGCGCCAGCAGCCTTCGTGGCCGGGGGGATGAAGCTTTCTTT; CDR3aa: CASSLRGRGDEAFF
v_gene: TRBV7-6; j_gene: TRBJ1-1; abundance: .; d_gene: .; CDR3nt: TGTGCCAGCAGCTCCTTGGACCCGGCCCCGAACACTGAAGCTTTCTTT; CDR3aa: CASSSLDPAPNTEAFF
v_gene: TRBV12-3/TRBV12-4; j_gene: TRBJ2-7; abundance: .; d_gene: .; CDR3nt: TGTGCCAGCAGTTTAGGCGGGGCGTCCCTGAACTTC; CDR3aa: CASSLGGASLNF
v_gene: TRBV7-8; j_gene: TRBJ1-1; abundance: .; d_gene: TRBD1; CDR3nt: TGTGCCAGCAGCTTAGGGGGGACAGGGCCCTCCGCTTTCTTT; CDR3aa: CASSLGGTGPSAFF
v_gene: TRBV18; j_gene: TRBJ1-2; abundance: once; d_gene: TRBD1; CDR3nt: TGTGCCAGCTCACCAACGACAGGGGATGGCTACACCTTC; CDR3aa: CASSPTTGDGYTF
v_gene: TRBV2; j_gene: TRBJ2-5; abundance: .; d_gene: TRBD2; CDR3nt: TGTGCCAGCTCGCGGGAGAACCAAGAGACCCAGTACTTC; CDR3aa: CASSRENQETQYF
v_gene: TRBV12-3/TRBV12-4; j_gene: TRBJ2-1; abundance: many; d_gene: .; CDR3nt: TGTGCCAGCAAGCCGGGAAGCTCCTACAATGAGCAGTTCTTC; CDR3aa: CASKPGSSYNEQFF
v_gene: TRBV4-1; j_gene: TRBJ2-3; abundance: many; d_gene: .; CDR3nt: TGCGCCAGCAGCCCCCCCCTAGGTAGCACAGATACGCAGTATTTT; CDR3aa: CASSPPLGSTDTQYF
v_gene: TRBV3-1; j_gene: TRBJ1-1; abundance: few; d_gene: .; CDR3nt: TGTGCCAGCCATCCCACTGGTCGCGGCACTGAAGCTTTCTTT; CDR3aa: CASHPTGRGTEAFF